One sample yielded the 9 T cell receptor beta chains listed below, sequenced in a study of blood T cell repertoires in COVID-19. Profiled with immunoSEQ multiplex PCR; TCRdb holds only in-frame clones, not every one. This table has 250,000 to 400,000 clones, about 91% appearing once. The source material was peripheral blood. All receptors derive from a woman under 40 with COVID-19, enrolled during active disease.

V gene TRBV4-1 combines with J gene TRBJ2-2, with a weak D call TRBD1 (5 bases). Deletions cut 5 bases from V and 3 bases from J, with 22 bases between. The germline V gene has CDR1 MGHRA and CDR2 YSYEKL. This CDR3 is built from 18 residues. The CDR3 DNA reads TGCGCCAGCAGCACTCGACAGTTTCCGATGGAAGACACCGGGGAGCTGTTTTTT. Translating it yields CASSTRQFPMEDTGELFF.

This sequence joins TRBV19 and TRBJ1-6, with TRBD1 as a possible D gene (5 bases). Germline assignment: CDR1 LNHDA and CDR2 SQIVND (reference sequence). Between the trimmed V and J ends, which lost 0 bases and 10 bases, there was a span of 7 bases. The CDR3 spans 13 residues. CDR3 nucleotides: TGTGCCAGTAGTATAGAGGGGGGGTCACCCCTCCACTTT. It is translated as CASSIEGGSPLHF.

This clone was observed a few times. The chain couples TRBV11-3 to TRBJ1-1, with unresolved D. This CDR3 comprises 14 residues. Germline-derived CDR1 and CDR2 are SGHNT and YENEEA. V lost 0 bases and J lost 3, with 8 bases in between. The CDR3 spells CASSLDLTDTEAFF. CDR3 coding DNA: TGTGCCAGCAGCTTAGATCTTACAGACACTGAAGCTTTCTTT.

Only one count was recorded for this clone. The chain is built from TRBV28 and TRBJ2-3; tentative D call: TRBD1 (6 bases). Germline CDR1 reads MDHEN; CDR2 reads SYDVKM. This CDR3 is 13 amino acids long. Between the trimmed V and J ends, which lost 5 bases and 6 bases, there was a span of 12 bases. The CDR3 region is CASSPTGSDTQYF. The CDR3 region has the DNA TGTGCCAGCAGTCCGACAGGTTCTGATACGCAGTATTTT.

This clone was seen only once. The chain is built from TRBV6-5 and TRBJ2-1; the match to TRBD2 covers 12 bases. This CDR3 is built from 14 residues. V lost 8 bases and J lost 6; bases outside the gene matches: 5. CDR1 MNHEY and CDR2 SVGAGI come from the germline V gene. The CDR3 loop is CASDLAGGGNEQFF. As DNA, the CDR3 is TGTGCCAGCGATCTAGCGGGGGGGGGCAATGAGCAGTTCTTC.

J is TRBJ1-2 and V is TRBV30; no definite D call. CDR3 size: 12 residues. The germline gives CDR1 GTSNPN, CDR2 SVGIG (reference sequence). The V gene lost 5 bases and the J gene lost 1 base, with 8 bases spanning the gap. For the CDR3, the DNA is TGTGCCTGGGACAAGATTAACTATGGCTACACCTTC. Residues: CAWDKINYGYTF.

DNA for the CDR3: TGTGCCAGCAGTGGACAGGGGGCGCGGGTCGAAAAACTGTTTTTT. It specifies CASSGQGARVEKLFF. The chain couples TRBV2 to TRBJ1-4, with 10 bases matching TRBD1. Germline V gene sequence: CDR1 SNHLY, CDR2 FYNNEI. This CDR3 region has 15 residues. Losses at the gene ends were 4 bases for V and 8 bases for J; bases not matched to a gene: 7.

The chain employs TRBV6-5 and TRBJ2-3; 7 bases align to TRBD2. The germline V gene has CDR1 MNHEY and CDR2 SVGAGI. CDR3 length: 15 residues. V was pared by 7 bases and J by 1 base, with 8 bases of the junction left unmatched. CDR3 sequence: CASTLLALGTDTQYF. The CDR3 DNA sequence: TGTGCCAGCACCTTACTAGCGTTGGGCACAGATACGCAGTATTTT.

This chain joins TRBV4-3 and TRBJ2-3; 8 bases agree with TRBD2. The CDR3 has 16 residues. Germline CDR1 reads LGHNA; CDR2 reads YSLEER. J gave up 3 bases and V 0 bases, and 5 bases lay outside the gene matches. The CDR3 DNA sequence: TGCGCCAGCAGCCAAGAATGGAGCGGGGGAACAGATACGCAGTATTTT. The encoded protein is CASSQEWSGGTDTQYF.